A single sample is the source of the 25 T cell receptor beta chains below, sequenced in a study of response to subunit inactivated influenza vaccine (dated by TCRdb to the late 2010s). The library was produced with RT-PCR. Sequencing relied on an Illumina HiSeq 2500. TCRdb passed the public sequencing reads through fastp at Q25 and MiXCR, retaining productive beta sequences. For every CDR3 protein sequence, its rows merge into one entry that carries the most common genes and DNA. The sample records approximately 680,000 distinct CDR3 sequences, approximately 14% of which are singletons. The biggest ten clones account for more than 9% of the sample. The specimen comprised PBMCs from blood, sampled 12 days after vaccination. These receptors all come from a man in his forties or fifties who received an inactivated influenza vaccine. Donor details come from another sample of the same person, matched by shared clones.

The CDR3, as DNA: TGTGCCAGCAGTTCTCTGACAGCGGCAGATACGCAGTATTTT. The encoded protein is CASSSLTAADTQYF. The genes are TRBV28 and TRBJ2-3; D is perhaps TRBD1 or TRBD2 (5 bases each). Deletions cut 4 bases from V and 4 bases from J, with 12 bases between. CDR1 is MDHEN, CDR2 SYDVKM, per germline. This CDR3 has 14 residues.

This clonotype showed up many times. This sequence joins TRBV10-3 and TRBJ1-4, with 7 bases fitting TRBD1. In germline, CDR1 is ENHRY, CDR2 SYGVKD. Losses at the gene ends were 11 bases for V and 3 bases for J; bases not matched to a gene: 6. This CDR3 comprises 13 residues. This CDR3 is CASRGSANEKLFF. The CDR3 DNA is TGTGCCTCCAGGGGGTCCGCTAATGAAAAACTGTTTTTT.

This clonotype turned up a few times. The chain uses TRBV7-6 and TRBJ2-5; possible D gene TRBD1, 6 bases. V lost 5 bases to trimming and J lost 5 bases, with 15 bases between them. The length of the CDR3 is 14 residues. Germline CDR1 SGHVS, CDR2 FNYEAQ. In DNA, the CDR3 is TGTGCCAGCAGCAGAACAGGGTTGGCGGAGACCCAGTACTTC. Encoded protein: CASSRTGLAETQYF.

V is TRBV11-2 and J is TRBJ2-1; TRBD2 might be the D (5 bases). Germline V gene lookup returns CDR1 SGHAT and CDR2 FQNNGV. The CDR3 totals 16 residues. The V end lost 5 bases, the J end lost 3 bases, and 17 bases lay between the germline ends. The CDR3 sequence: CASSLGAGRLYNEQFF. The CDR3 DNA is TGTGCCAGCAGCCTCGGCGCGGGTCGCCTCTACAATGAGCAGTTCTTC.

V and J are TRBV6-2 or TRBV6-3 and TRBJ2-1, with 15 positions matching TRBD2. This CDR3 spans 18 amino acids. CDR1 and CDR2 from the germline V gene are MNHEY and SVGEGT. V lost 6 bases to trimming and J lost 4 bases; unmatched junction nucleotides: 10. The CDR3 nucleotides are TGTGCCAGCAGGCCCGGGACTAGCGGGGGGCGCCTTTACAATGAGCAGTTCTTC. As protein: CASRPGTSGGRLYNEQFF.

The chain carries TRBV5-1 and TRBJ1-1; the match to TRBD1 covers 10 bases. The V gene end was trimmed by 4 bases and the J gene end by 6 bases; junction bases not matched to a gene: 6. This CDR3 has 14 residues. From germline, CDR1 is SGHRS and CDR2 YFSETQ. This CDR3 is CASSIDRGRAEAFF. The CDR3 nucleotides are TGCGCCAGCAGCATAGACAGGGGGCGTGCTGAAGCTTTCTTT.

This clonotype was picked up a small number of times. V is TRBV11-2 and J is TRBJ2-1; no firm D call. The CDR3 covers 13 residues. Germline V gene lookup returns CDR1 SGHAT and CDR2 FQNNGV. Trimming cost V 1 base and J 10 bases, with 11 bases left between them. The CDR3 sequence is CASSLAVTLEQFF. The CDR3 region has the DNA TGTGCCAGCAGCTTAGCGGTGACACTGGAGCAGTTCTTC.

This clonotype has more than one count but fewer than ten. As DNA, the CDR3 is TGTGCCAGCAGCTTAGCTCTGGCGGACACGCACTACGAGCAGTACTTC. Its translation: CASSLALADTHYEQYF. The chain carries TRBV7-9 and TRBJ2-7, with a possible D match to TRBD1 (5 bases). The length of the CDR3 is 16 residues. Between the trimmed V and J ends, which lost 0 bases and 3 bases, there was a span of 15 bases. Germline V gene sequence: CDR1 SEHNR, CDR2 FQNEAQ (reference sequence).

This clonotype was recorded at least ten times. The gene calls are TRBV6-2 or TRBV6-3 and TRBJ2-7; no clear D gene. The CDR3 contains 13 residues. Trimming removed 6 bases at V and 3 bases at J, with 12 bases between. The germline V gene encodes CDR1 MNHEY and CDR2 SVGEGT. This chain's CDR3 is CASSHPGLYEQYF. The CDR3 DNA is TGTGCCAGCAGCCACCCCGGTCTCTACGAGCAGTACTTC.

This clonotype has ten or more counts. V and J are TRBV7-3 and TRBJ2-1; 7 bases fit TRBD2. CDR3 length equals 14 residues. Per the germline V gene, CDR1 is SGHTA and CDR2 is FQGTGA. The V gene end was trimmed by 2 bases and the J gene end by 10 bases; junction bases not matched to a gene: 8. CDR3 nucleotides: TGTGCCAGCAGCTTAGTGGCGGGAGTTGAGGAGCAGTTCTTC. Its protein product is CASSLVAGVEEQFF.

This clonotype occurred a few times. The V gene is TRBV6-5, the J gene TRBJ2-3, with 9 bases aligning to TRBD2. The junction had 5 bases not matched to a gene; V was cut back by 2 bases and J by 2 bases. This CDR3 has 16 residues. Per the germline V gene, CDR1 is MNHEY and CDR2 is SVGAGI. CDR3 in amino acids: CASSYGLAGITDTQYF. In DNA form, the CDR3 reads TGTGCCAGCAGTTACGGGCTAGCGGGGATCACAGATACGCAGTATTTT.

This clonotype showed up just a few times. V gene TRBV4-2 combines with J gene TRBJ2-7; D ambiguous. Germline loops: CDR1 LGHNA, CDR2 YNFKEQ. The CDR3 has 13 amino acids. Between the trimmed V and J ends, which lost 2 bases and 0 bases, there was a span of 5 bases. The CDR3 reads CASSQSLSYEQYF. For the CDR3, the DNA is TGTGCCAGCAGCCAAAGTCTCTCCTACGAGCAGTACTTC.

In this sample, this clonotype turned up a few times. The chain is built from TRBV28 and TRBJ1-1, with D possibly matching TRBD1 (5 bases). Trimming removed 4 bases at V and 0 bases at J, with 9 bases between. In germline, CDR1 is MDHEN, CDR2 SYDVKM. The CDR3 runs to 14 residues. The CDR3 region has the DNA TGTGCCAGCAGTTGGGGGTCCATGAACACTGAAGCTTTCTTT. Translating gives CASSWGSMNTEAFF.

The chain recombines TRBV29-1 with TRBJ1-1, with D tentatively TRBD1 (5 bases). The CDR3 runs 13 residues. Trimming took 2 bases from V and 10 from J, leaving 17 bases between them. Germline assignment: CDR1 SQVTM and CDR2 ANQGSEA. The CDR3 reads CSVERGRGLGAFF. The CDR3 nucleotides read TGCAGCGTTGAACGAGGGCGGGGGTTAGGAGCTTTCTTT.

This clonotype was counted only a few times. The CDR3: CASSGSGTGAQETQYF. The CDR3 nucleotides read TGCGCCAGCAGCGGGTCCGGGACAGGGGCCCAAGAGACCCAGTACTTC. The chain joins TRBV5-1 to TRBJ2-5; 10 bases map to TRBD1. CDR1 SGHRS and CDR2 YFSETQ come from the germline V gene. V shed 4 bases, J shed 1 base, and the junction held 7 bases outside the gene matches. The CDR3 totals 16 residues.

This chain uses TRBV5-4 with TRBJ2-2; D could derive from TRBD1 or TRBD2 (5 bases each). The germline V gene has CDR1 SGHNT and CDR2 YYREEE (reference sequence). This CDR3 spans 18 amino acids. The germline V and J ends were trimmed by 3 bases and 1 base, with 19 bases remaining between them. The CDR3: CASSSDPGRLMNTGELFF. As DNA, the CDR3 is TGTGCCAGCAGCTCGGACCCGGGACGGTTGATGAACACCGGGGAGCTGTTTTTT.

The chain has TRBV5-6 and TRBJ2-2, with D maybe TRBD2 (6 bases). Germline V gene sequence: CDR1 SGHDT, CDR2 YYEEEE. The CDR3 totals 15 residues. Deletions cut 4 bases from V and 2 bases from J, with 12 bases between. DNA of the CDR3: TGTGCCAGCAGCCGCGGGGCGATCAACACCGGGGAGCTGTTTTTT. It codes for CASSRGAINTGELFF.

This clonotype was detected ten times or more. The chain joins TRBV5-5 to TRBJ2-5; D uncertain. The V end lost 6 bases, the J end lost 2 bases, and 20 bases lay between the germline ends. This CDR3 is built from 16 residues. Per the germline V gene, CDR1 is SGHKS and CDR2 is YYEKEE (reference sequence). CDR3 amino acids: CASMPAALGWQETQYF. For the CDR3, the DNA is TGTGCCAGCATGCCCGCGGCTCTTGGATGGCAAGAGACCCAGTACTTC.

This clonotype was counted a few times. The chain has TRBV9 and TRBJ1-2; tentatively, D is TRBD1 (5 bases). V gave up 8 bases and J gave up 2 bases, with 10 bases separating them. The germline V gene encodes CDR1 SGDLS and CDR2 YYNGEE. This CDR3 has 12 amino acids. CDR3 sequence (DNA): TGTGCCAGTAGGGGTGTAAACTATGGCTACACCTTC. Translation gives CASRGVNYGYTF.

This clonotype was found many times. The V and J genes are TRBV7-9 and TRBJ2-7; D possibly corresponds to TRBD2 (6 bases). Germline values: CDR1 SEHNR, CDR2 FQNEAQ (reference sequence). This CDR3 has 12 residues. Trimming took off 8 bases at V and 4 bases at J, with 12 bases between the two ends. CDR3 coding DNA: TGTGCCAGCCGCCCGCTAGCGTACGAGCAGTACTTC. Translation gives CASRPLAYEQYF.

The rearrangement joins TRBV4-3 to TRBJ1-2; D is uncertain. Trimming shortened V by 0 bases and J by 5 bases, and 13 bases separated the two germline ends. Germline V gene sequence: CDR1 LGHNA, CDR2 YSLEER. The CDR3 covers 15 residues. CDR3 in DNA: TGCGCCAGCAGCCAAGATACTGCCACCCCTTATGGCTACACCTTC. This codes for CASSQDTATPYGYTF.

The chain carries TRBV5-4 and TRBJ2-7; TRBD2 aligns across 14 bases. CDR1 is SGHNT and CDR2 is YYREEE in the germline V gene (reference sequence). This CDR3 has 15 amino acids. With V trimmed by 4 bases and J by 5 bases, 5 bases remained unmatched. The CDR3 loop reads CASSQGLAGADEQYF. The CDR3 nucleotides read TGTGCCAGCAGCCAGGGACTAGCGGGAGCTGACGAGCAGTACTTC.

DNA for the CDR3: TGTGCCAGCAGCTTGTGGGGGGGGACTAGCGGGGTCCACAATGAGCAGTTCTTC. Protein product: CASSLWGGTSGVHNEQFF. This sequence joins TRBV11-2 and TRBJ2-1, with 13 positions matching TRBD2. Trimming removed 3 bases from V and 5 bases from J; junction bases left unmatched: 10. CDR1 is SGHAT and CDR2 is FQNNGV in the germline V gene. The CDR3 spans 18 residues.

A few counts support this clonotype. The chain joins TRBV24-1 to TRBJ2-3; 7 nucleotides agree with TRBD1. V trimming: 9 bases; J trimming: 7 bases; junction bases outside the gene matches: 12. This CDR3 is built from 14 residues. The germline gives CDR1 KGHDR, CDR2 SFDVKD. CDR3 nucleotides: TGTGCCACCTCAACCCCAGGGGGTGCAAATACGCAGTATTTT. Residues: CATSTPGGANTQYF.

This clonotype has a handful of counts. V and J are TRBV12-3 or TRBV12-4 and TRBJ2-7; TRBD1 might be the D (6 bases). The CDR3 runs 15 residues. Trimming shortened V by 0 bases and J by 1 base, and 10 bases separated the two germline ends. The CDR3 DNA is TGTGCCAGCAGTTTAGCCCATGGACAGTCCTACGAGCAGTACTTC. Amino acid sequence: CASSLAHGQSYEQYF.